Presented here are 14 T cell receptor beta chains from one specimen sequenced in a study of T cells after yellow fever vaccination. TCRdb re-analysed the 5' RACE reads in MiXCR, keeping a single row per CDR3 protein. The table lists over 250,000 distinct CDR3 sequences, around 5.3% of them singletons, with 3% to 4% in the top ten. The sequenced sample was CD4+ T cells sorted from PBMCs, obtained on the day of the yellow fever booster vaccination. The source is a man aged 18 to 29 who received the YFV17D yellow fever vaccine.

Ten or more counts support this clonotype. V usage is TRBV5-1 and J usage is TRBJ2-1; 10 nucleotides match TRBD2. With V trimmed by 4 bases and J by 6 bases, 10 bases remained unmatched. Germline V gene sequence: CDR1 SGHRS, CDR2 YFSETQ. The CDR3 spans 16 residues. CDR3 DNA sequence: TGCGCCAGCAGCCGAGGACCGGGACTAGCGATCAATGAGCAGTTCTTC. Amino acids: CASSRGPGLAINEQFF.

The table lists this clonotype with many counts. This rearrangement joins TRBV5-1 to TRBJ2-3, with D perhaps TRBD1 or TRBD2 (6 bases each). V was pared by 4 bases and J by 1 base, with 16 bases between. CDR1 is SGHRS and CDR2 is YFSETQ in the germline V gene. The CDR3 spans 16 residues. CDR3 in amino acids: CASSPGVAVRTDTQYF. In DNA, the CDR3 is TGCGCCAGCAGCCCAGGGGTAGCGGTGCGCACAGATACGCAGTATTTT.

The CDR3 DNA reads as TGTGCCAGCAGTTCGGGACAGTGGGGCGGCTACACCTTC. The encoded protein is CASSSGQWGGYTF. The chain links TRBV27 to TRBJ1-2, with 7 bases lining up with TRBD1. The V gene's germline CDR1 is MNHEY and CDR2 SMNVEV (reference sequence). The junction had 7 bases not matched to a gene; V was cut back by 4 bases and J by 8 bases. CDR3 length: 13 residues.

This clonotype was seen a handful of times. The rearrangement links TRBV5-6 to TRBJ2-5; 12 bases line up with TRBD2. The CDR3 loop spans 15 amino acids. Germline CDR1 is SGHDT and CDR2 is YYEEEE. The trim removed 5 bases at V and 5 bases at J, leaving 7 bases unmatched. The CDR3 DNA reads as TGTGCCAGCAGACCAGGACTAGCGGGGCAGGAGACCCAGTACTTC. This codes for CASRPGLAGQETQYF.

This clonotype was picked up many times. The chain joins TRBV5-1 to TRBJ2-5, with a weak D call TRBD1 (6 bases). Germline assignment: CDR1 SGHRS and CDR2 YFSETQ. This CDR3 contains 15 residues. Between the trimmed V and J ends, which lost 0 bases and 1 base, there was a span of 10 bases. CDR3 coding DNA: TGCGCCAGCAGCTTGGCAGGGGAGCCCCAAGAGACCCAGTACTTC. This gives the protein CASSLAGEPQETQYF.

This clonotype was counted a few times. The CDR3 DNA reads as TGCAGTGCTAGAGTCCGACAGGCTGGTAATTCACCCCTCCACTTT. It codes for CSARVRQAGNSPLHF. V is TRBV20-1 and J is TRBJ1-6; TRBD1 might be the D (6 bases). V lost 1 base and J lost 6, with 13 bases in between. The CDR3 is 15 amino acids. Germline assignment: CDR1 DFQATT and CDR2 SNEGSKA (reference sequence).

This clonotype occurred many times. The gene calls are TRBV7-9 and TRBJ2-7, with D maybe TRBD2 (5 bases). Between the trimmed V and J ends, which lost 6 bases and 1 base, there was a span of 10 bases. Per germline, CDR1 SEHNR and CDR2 FQNEAQ (reference sequence). The CDR3 runs 13 residues. The CDR3 DNA reads TGTGCCAGCAGTCCAGCGGTGTCCTACGAGCAGTACGTC. Translating it yields CASSPAVSYEQYV.

This clonotype appeared once. The rearrangement uses TRBV30 and TRBJ1-2, with D unclear. Germline CDR1 reads GTSNPN; CDR2 reads SVGIG (reference sequence). The CDR3 extends over 14 amino acids. Trimming took 3 bases from V and 7 from J, leaving 18 bases between them. CDR3 DNA sequence: TGTGCCTGGAGCCCGCCGAACACCTGGGGTGGCTACACCTTC. This encodes CAWSPPNTWGGYTF.

This chain uses TRBV7-2 with TRBJ2-4, with D unclear. The length of the CDR3 is 14 residues. The ends were cut back, 4 bases at V and 0 bases at J, with 7 bases in the middle. Germline assignment: CDR1 SGHTA and CDR2 FQGNSA. CDR3 bases: TGTGCCAGCAGCTCTCATCTAGCCAAAAACATTCAGTACTTC. Translating gives CASSSHLAKNIQYF.

This clonotype occurred many times. The chain has TRBV7-6 and TRBJ2-2; D unclear. Trimming removed 5 bases from V and 1 base from J, with 8 bases in between. Germline V gene lookup returns CDR1 SGHVS and CDR2 FNYEAQ. There are 14 residues in the CDR3. CDR3 nucleotide sequence: TGTGCCAGCAGCCGCCTTAGGAACACCGGGGAGCTGTTTTTT. Translating it yields CASSRLRNTGELFF.

The chain joins TRBV2 to TRBJ2-2; 7 nucleotides match TRBD1. The germline V gene has CDR1 SNHLY and CDR2 FYNNEI. This CDR3 is built from 15 residues. With 5 bases clipped from V and 7 bases from J, the junction kept 10 bases outside the gene matches. Here the CDR3 reads CASSRRDSQNGELFF. The DNA for the CDR3 is TGTGCCAGCAGTCGCCGGGACAGCCAAAACGGGGAGCTGTTTTTT.

This chain uses TRBV2 with TRBJ1-2; no clear D. Germline CDR1 and CDR2: SNHLY and FYNNEI. V lost 3 bases and J lost 2, with 10 bases in between. The CDR3 sequence is 14 residues long. The CDR3: CASSEPRVNYGYTF. DNA for the CDR3: TGTGCCAGCAGTGAGCCGAGGGTGAACTATGGCTACACCTTC.

This clonotype was detected only a few times. The genes are TRBV7-3 and TRBJ2-2, with D possibly matching TRBD2 (7 bases). There are 16 residues in the CDR3. Looked up from germline, CDR1 is SGHTA and CDR2 is FQGTGA. The ends were cut back, 4 bases at V and 1 base at J, with 13 bases in the middle. The CDR3 protein is CASSSNGGRNTGELFF. CDR3 DNA sequence: TGTGCCAGCAGCTCAAACGGGGGGCGGAACACCGGGGAGCTGTTTTTT.

This clonotype showed up just a few times. The V gene is TRBV4-3, the J gene TRBJ1-3, with 7 bases lining up with TRBD1. Losses at the gene ends were 2 bases for V and 8 bases for J; bases not matched to a gene: 3. Per the germline V gene, CDR1 is LGHNA and CDR2 is YSLEER. This CDR3 is built from 13 residues. CDR3 region: CASSQRTGDTIYF. CDR3 DNA sequence: TGCGCCAGCAGCCAAAGAACAGGGGACACCATATATTTT.